Presented here are 23 T cell receptor beta chains from one specimen sequenced in a study of T cell responses to AZD1222 COVID-19 vaccine. Method: immunoSEQ multiplex PCR; TCRdb's copy keeps in-frame clones and lacks some. The sample lists fewer than 120,000 clones; 88% were seen once. This specimen was peripheral blood, taken on day 0 of AZD1222 vaccination. These receptor sequences come from an adult in good health.

The gene calls are TRBV14 and TRBJ1-1; D possibly corresponds to TRBD1 (6 bases). Germline-derived CDR1 and CDR2 are SGHDN and FVKESK. CDR3 size: 17 residues. Trimming removed 1 base at V and 0 bases at J, with 15 bases between. As DNA, the CDR3 is TGTGCCAGCAGCCAAGGGGGGCGGGAGTCGGTGAACACTGAAGCTTTCTTT. Its protein is CASSQGGRESVNTEAFF.

The V call is TRBV24-1, the J call TRBJ2-7; a possible D gene is TRBD2 (6 bases). Trimming stripped 3 bases from V and 5 bases from J, with 13 bases between. CDR1 KGHDR and CDR2 SFDVKD come from the germline V gene. The CDR3 extends over 14 amino acids. CDR3: CATSDPGSGHEQYF. As DNA, the CDR3 is TGTGCCACCAGTGATCCTGGTAGCGGCCACGAGCAGTACTTC.

V is TRBV7-6 and J is TRBJ2-7; 12 bases fit TRBD2. Trimming at V came to 5 bases and at J to 6 bases, leaving 8 bases not matched to a gene. From germline, CDR1 is SGHVS and CDR2 FNYEAQ. This CDR3 spans 15 amino acids. The CDR3 DNA follows: TGTGCCAGCAGCCCCTACGTGACTAGCGGGAGCGAGCAGTACTTC. This codes for CASSPYVTSGSEQYF.

This clone occurred a few times. The chain uses TRBV29-1 and TRBJ2-1; either TRBD1 or TRBD2 may supply D (5 bases each). The CDR3 totals 14 residues. CDR1 is SQVTM, CDR2 ANQGSEA, per germline. Trimming stripped 7 bases from V and 0 bases from J, with 13 bases between. CDR3 protein: CSGRGESSYNEQFF. CDR3 nucleotides: TGCAGCGGACGAGGGGAGAGCTCCTACAATGAGCAGTTCTTC.

The V and J genes are TRBV5-1 and TRBJ1-1; no firm D call. The CDR3 loop spans 13 amino acids. Trimming stripped 4 bases from V and 5 bases from J, with 12 bases between. The germline V gene has CDR1 SGHRS and CDR2 YFSETQ. The CDR3 sequence is CASSQRHGTEAFF. The CDR3 nucleotides are TGCGCCAGCAGCCAAAGACATGGGACTGAAGCTTTCTTT.

V is TRBV5-1 and J is TRBJ1-1; no clear D. The V gene's germline CDR1 is SGHRS and CDR2 YFSETQ. Trimming pared 1 base from V and 1 base from J, leaving 2 bases between. CDR3 size: 12 residues. The CDR3: CASSLKNTEAFF. The CDR3, as DNA: TGCGCCAGCAGCTTGAAGAACACTGAAGCTTTCTTT.

The V gene is TRBV5-8, the J gene TRBJ1-5; weak D call: TRBD1 (6 bases). The CDR3 totals 16 residues. Germline assignment: CDR1 SGHTS and CDR2 YDEGEE. Trimming removed 5 bases at V and 5 bases at J, with 20 bases between. The CDR3 loop reads CASRMEGVGLDQPQHF. For the CDR3, the DNA is TGTGCCAGCAGGATGGAGGGGGTGGGACTGGATCAGCCCCAGCATTTT.

The rearrangement uses TRBV6-5 and TRBJ1-4; D possibly corresponds to TRBD1 (5 bases). The V end lost 6 bases, the J end lost 5 bases, and 13 bases lay between the germline ends. Germline V CDR1 and CDR2: MNHEY, SVGAGI. The CDR3 consists of 14 residues. The CDR3 sequence: CASRLSGGNEKLFF. The CDR3 bases are TGTGCCAGCAGATTATCGGGGGGAAATGAAAAACTGTTTTTT.

The V call is TRBV10-1, the J call TRBJ2-5; 12 positions match TRBD2. The CDR3 spans 16 residues. CDR1 WNHNN and CDR2 SYGVQD come from the germline V gene (reference sequence). V dropped 2 bases and J dropped 7; count of bases not matched to a gene: 8. The DNA for the CDR3 is TGCGCCAGCAGTGAGACAGGACTAGCGGGGAGCGGGACCCAGTACTTC. It yields the protein CASSETGLAGSGTQYF.

The rearrangement joins TRBV6-5 to TRBJ2-7; the D gene is possibly TRBD1 (5 bases). CDR1 MNHEY and CDR2 SVGAGI come from the germline V gene. This CDR3 region has 11 residues. Trimming pared 3 bases from V and 6 bases from J, leaving 6 bases between. CDR3 bases: TGTGCCAGCAGTTATGGGGCCGAGCAGTACTTC. Amino acids: CASSYGAEQYF.

J is TRBJ2-5 and V is TRBV7-2; D possibly corresponds to TRBD1 (6 bases). Germline CDR1 is SGHTA and CDR2 is FQGNSA. V was shortened by 1 base and J by 2 bases, with 8 bases between the two germline ends. This CDR3 comprises 14 residues. The CDR3 here is CASSLEQGQETQYF. The CDR3 coding sequence is TGTGCCAGCAGCTTAGAACAGGGACAAGAGACCCAGTACTTC.

V usage is TRBV7-9 and J usage is TRBJ1-1, with 8 bases lining up with TRBD1. After removal of 6 bases from V and 5 bases from J, the junction contained 11 bases not matched to a gene. This CDR3 region has 15 residues. Germline lookup yields CDR1 SEHNR and CDR2 FQNEAQ (reference sequence). The CDR3 is CASSLLQGAGTEAFF. The CDR3, as DNA: TGTGCCAGCAGTTTACTTCAGGGGGCCGGGACTGAAGCTTTCTTT.

The chain combines TRBV3-1 (or the pseudogene TRBV3-2) with TRBJ2-2; no clear D. Trimming stripped 4 bases from V and 4 bases from J, with 10 bases between. CDR3 length: 14 amino acids. Germline V lookup: CDR1 LGHDT, CDR2 YNNKEL (reference sequence). CDR3 region: CASSRQDGTGELFF. The CDR3 DNA sequence: TGTGCCAGCAGCCGTCAGGACGGCACCGGGGAGCTGTTTTTT.

The J gene is TRBJ2-7, the V gene TRBV30, with 7 nucleotides matching TRBD2. This CDR3 region has 15 residues. Trimming at V came to 3 bases and at J to 4 bases, leaving 12 bases not matched to a gene. From germline, CDR1 is GTSNPN and CDR2 SVGIG (reference sequence). CDR3 coding DNA: TGTGCCTGGAGAGCACCTAGCGCCGGGGGGTACGAGCAGTACTTC. Translated, it gives CAWRAPSAGGYEQYF.

The chain uses TRBV6-5 and TRBJ2-5; 7 bases fit TRBD2. The V gene's germline CDR1 is MNHEY and CDR2 SVGAGI. This CDR3 contains 15 residues. With V trimmed by 1 base and J by 6 bases, 8 bases remained unmatched. CDR3: CASSYFGREGKTQYF. The CDR3 DNA follows: TGTGCCAGCAGTTACTTCGGCAGGGAGGGGAAGACCCAGTACTTC.

The chain joins TRBV3-1 (or the pseudogene TRBV3-2) to TRBJ1-1; 7 bases fit TRBD1. The CDR3 consists of 14 residues. In germline, CDR1 is LGHDT, CDR2 YNNKEL (reference sequence). Trimming removed 6 bases from V and 2 bases from J; junction bases left unmatched: 6. Here the CDR3 reads CASRSWDSNTEAFF. Here the CDR3 DNA reads TGTGCCAGCAGGTCCTGGGACAGCAACACTGAAGCTTTCTTT.

The chain has TRBV19 and TRBJ2-1; 8 bases align to TRBD2. The CDR3 is 15 residues long. With V trimmed by 1 base and J by 8 bases, 7 bases remained unmatched. CDR1 and CDR2 from the germline V gene are LNHDA and SQIVND (reference sequence). In DNA, the CDR3 is TGTGCCAGTAGTATAGGGATCGGGAGGGGAGATGAGCAGTTCTTC. Amino acids: CASSIGIGRGDEQFF.

This clone was recorded only once. This sequence joins TRBV11-2 and TRBJ1-5, with 7 nucleotides matching TRBD1. The V gene end was trimmed by 5 bases and the J gene end by 6 bases; junction bases not matched to a gene: 7. Germline loops: CDR1 SGHAT, CDR2 FQNNGV. The CDR3 consists of 14 residues. CDR3 nucleotide sequence: TGTGCCAGCAGCCCGACAGGGAAGACTCAGCCCCAGCATTTT. Its translation is CASSPTGKTQPQHF.

V is TRBV7-2 and J is TRBJ1-3; D not resolved. V shed 1 base and J shed 1 base, with 11 bases lying between them. The germline V gene encodes CDR1 SGHTA and CDR2 FQGNSA. The CDR3 extends over 16 amino acids. The DNA for the CDR3 is TGTGCCAGCAGCTTAGGCTCCGTTTTATCTGGAAACACCATATATTTT. As protein: CASSLGSVLSGNTIYF.

The rearrangement links TRBV27 to TRBJ1-1, with D maybe TRBD1 (5 bases). V lost 3 bases, J lost 7 bases, and 18 bases lay in between. Germline lookup yields CDR1 MNHEY and CDR2 SMNVEV (reference sequence). The CDR3 totals 15 residues. This CDR3 is CASSFSWRGPYEAFF. The CDR3 bases are TGTGCCAGCAGTTTTTCATGGAGGGGACCCTATGAAGCTTTCTTT.

The V and J genes are TRBV19 and TRBJ1-2; D perhaps matches TRBD1 (5 bases). The CDR3 has 15 residues. Germline V CDR1 and CDR2: LNHDA, SQIVND (reference sequence). Trimming pared 3 bases from V and 4 bases from J, leaving 15 bases between. In nucleotides, the CDR3 is TGTGCCAGTAGTATTCCGGGACGGCTAACCTATGGCTACACCTTC. As protein: CASSIPGRLTYGYTF.

This chain joins TRBV24-1 and TRBJ2-7; D is tentatively TRBD1 or TRBD2 (7 bases each). The V gene lost 3 bases and the J gene lost 5 bases, with 13 bases spanning the gap. CDR3 size: 14 residues. Germline CDR1 reads KGHDR; CDR2 reads SFDVKD. CDR3 sequence (DNA): TGTGCCACCAGTGATGCGACAGGGAGGGACGAGCAGTACTTC. This codes for CATSDATGRDEQYF.

This clone was recorded once. J is TRBJ1-6 and V is TRBV6-1, with a weak D call TRBD1 (5 bases). The CDR3 has 14 residues. The V end was cut by 2 bases, the J end by 14 bases, with 16 bases between. Germline loops: CDR1 MNHNS, CDR2 SASEGT. DNA of the CDR3: TGTGCCAGCAGTGAATGGGGCCCCACTCCGGCCCTCCACTTT. Protein sequence: CASSEWGPTPALHF.